The 19 T cell receptor beta chains below were found in one sample sequenced in a study of T cells in Graves' hyperthyroidism and ophthalmopathy. Amplified TCR beta CDR3 regions derived from RNA transcripts. Initially, a first-round RT-PCR of the TCR CDR3 employed the HTBI primer set. TCRdb reprocessed the multiplex PCR reads with MiXCR, giving one entry per CDR3 protein. Counted here are about 510,000 distinct CDR3 sequences, approximately 49% occurring once; the ten biggest clones make up about two fifths. Material: peripheral blood or thyroid tissue (not recorded which). These receptors all come from an adult woman with Graves' disease, either hyperthyroidism or ophthalmopathy (not recorded which).

This clonotype was seen many times. This rearrangement joins TRBV12-3 or TRBV12-4 to TRBJ2-6; 7 positions agree with TRBD1. The CDR3 sequence is 17 residues long. The trim removed 4 bases at V and 1 base at J, leaving 7 bases unmatched. CDR3 bases: TGTGCCAGCAGTTACGACAGGGTACTTTCTGGGGCCAACGTCCTGACTTTC. It translates to CASSYDRVLSGANVLTF.

This chain connects TRBV10-3 to TRBJ2-7; D unclear. V dropped 5 bases and J dropped 2 bases, with 7 bases sitting between them. The CDR3 length is 12 residues. Per the germline V gene, CDR1 is ENHRY and CDR2 is SYGVKD. The CDR3 sequence is CAISTEAYEQYF. The CDR3 coding sequence is TGTGCCATCAGTACCGAAGCCTACGAGCAGTACTTC.

This clonotype showed up many times. The gene calls are TRBV5-1 and TRBJ1-1; no clear D gene. The ends were cut back, 4 bases at V and 4 bases at J, with 14 bases in the middle. This CDR3 is built from 14 residues. CDR1 SGHRS and CDR2 YFSETQ come from the germline V gene. The CDR3 protein is CASSVPRLGTEAFF. Here the CDR3 DNA reads TGCGCCAGCAGCGTCCCAAGACTTGGCACTGAAGCTTTCTTT.

The chain recombines TRBV12-3 or TRBV12-4 with TRBJ2-6, with D unresolved. Trimming took off 2 bases at V and 2 bases at J, with 7 bases between the two ends. The CDR3 is made up of 15 amino acids. CDR3 DNA: TGTGCCAGCAGTTTATATGACGCTGGGGCCAACGTCCTGACTTTC. Protein: CASSLYDAGANVLTF.

The chain carries TRBV29-1 and TRBJ1-1; a possible D gene is TRBD1 (6 bases). The CDR3 has 12 residues. V was pared by 7 bases and J by 0 bases, with 9 bases between. Germline-derived CDR1 and CDR2 are SQVTM and ANQGSEA. CDR3 DNA sequence: TGCAGCGGGGGGGGCATGAACACTGAAGCTTTCTTT. Amino acids: CSGGGMNTEAFF.

The rearrangement uses TRBV7-2 and TRBJ2-2; 12 bases are a match to TRBD2. This CDR3 is 15 amino acids long. Looked up from germline, CDR1 is SGHTA and CDR2 is FQGNSA. V lost 4 bases to trimming and J lost 11 bases; unmatched junction nucleotides: 8. The CDR3 region has the DNA TGTGCCAGCAGCTCCGCCGGGACTAGCGGGCTCGAGCTGTTTTTT. It translates to CASSSAGTSGLELFF.

About this clonotype: Being one base from a much bigger clone, this may be a read error. The chain is built from TRBV7-9 and TRBJ1-2, with D perhaps TRBD1 (5 bases). The V gene lost 5 bases and the J gene lost 4 bases, with 8 bases spanning the gap. This CDR3 is 12 amino acids long. CDR1 SEHNR and CDR2 FQNEAQ come from the germline V gene (reference sequence). CDR3 amino acids: CASSDGGYGYTF. The CDR3 region has the DNA TGTGCCAGCAGCGACGGGGGCTATGGCTACACCTTC.

This sequence joins TRBV10-3 and TRBJ1-3; D unclear. The CDR3 is 13 amino acids. Germline V gene sequence: CDR1 ENHRY, CDR2 SYGVKD. V was shortened by 6 bases and J by 9 bases, with 15 bases between the two germline ends. Written as DNA, the CDR3 is TGTGCCATCAGGCGGGCGGGAGATAGCACCATATATTTT. Its translation is CAIRRAGDSTIYF.

This chain uses TRBV2 with TRBJ2-7; 7 bases align to TRBD1. The length of the CDR3 is 15 residues. Trimming at V came to 2 bases and at J to 5 bases, leaving 9 bases not matched to a gene. The germline V gene has CDR1 SNHLY and CDR2 FYNNEI. The CDR3 DNA reads as TGTGCCAGCAGTGAAACGGGGACAGTAGTCGACGAGCAGTACTTC. The encoded protein is CASSETGTVVDEQYF.

This clonotype appeared a few times. This chain uses TRBV25-1 with TRBJ2-7, with D perhaps matching TRBD1 (6 bases). The CDR3 totals 16 residues. Per germline, CDR1 MGHDK and CDR2 SYGVNS. Trimming pared 3 bases from V and 7 bases from J, leaving 22 bases between. The CDR3 reads CASSDHRAQGLGEQYF. In nucleotides, the CDR3 is TGTGCCAGCAGTGATCACAGGGCTCAGGGGTTGGGGGAGCAGTACTTC.

Concerning this clonotype: The junction shows a germline mismatch at one end, possibly a read error. The rearrangement uses TRBV9 and TRBJ1-1, with 12 bases lining up with TRBD1. Germline CDR1 is SGDLS and CDR2 is YYNGEE. The CDR3 is 16 amino acids. As DNA, the CDR3 is TGTGCCAGCATCGTAGGGACAGGGGGCATGAACACTGAAGCTTTCTTT. It specifies CASIVGTGGMNTEAFF.

This chain joins TRBV10-3 and TRBJ1-6, with 8 bases aligning to TRBD1. V lost 11 bases to trimming and J lost 6 bases; unmatched junction nucleotides: 12. This CDR3 comprises 15 residues. Germline CDR1 is ENHRY and CDR2 is SYGVKD. The CDR3 DNA follows: TGTGCCCCAGACAGGGGTGCAATCGGTAATTCACCCCTCCACTTT. It is translated as CAPDRGAIGNSPLHF.

The table lists this clonotype with a count of one. V gene TRBV4-3 combines with J gene TRBJ2-5, with 8 nucleotides matching TRBD2. Germline V lookup: CDR1 LGHNA, CDR2 YSLEER. The J segment lost 5 bases and the V segment lost 1 base, leaving 6 bases of the junction unmatched. The CDR3 runs 15 residues. CDR3 DNA sequence: TGCGCCAGCAGCCAAGCCCTAGCGGGTTGGGAGACCCAGTACTTC. It encodes CASSQALAGWETQYF.

This clonotype was observed at least ten times. The genes are TRBV24-1 and TRBJ1-2, with D perhaps matching TRBD1 (6 bases). This CDR3 is 14 amino acids long. Germline V gene sequence: CDR1 KGHDR, CDR2 SFDVKD. V lost 4 bases, J lost 2 bases, and 10 bases lay in between. CDR3 residues: CATSDPGQNYGYTF. The DNA for the CDR3 is TGTGCCACCAGTGACCCCGGACAGAACTATGGCTACACCTTC.

V usage is TRBV29-1 and J usage is TRBJ1-4; perhaps TRBD1 as D (5 bases). The V end lost 8 bases, the J end lost 8 bases, and 21 bases lay between the germline ends. The CDR3 is made up of 14 amino acids. Germline CDR1 and CDR2: SQVTM and ANQGSEA. Here the CDR3 DNA reads TGCAGCTTAGGACATGCAAGGGGTGACGAAAAACTGTTTTTT. This sequence encodes CSLGHARGDEKLFF.

In the case of this clonotype: The CDR3 does not end in the conserved phenylalanine or tryptophan, so this is likely a read error. Because the CDR3's place on the DNA is in doubt, the DNA is left out and the CDR3 is given as listed by TCRdb. The rearrangement links TRBV20-1 to TRBJ2-5. Termini included, the CDR3 measures 8 amino acids. Germline-derived CDR1 and CDR2 are DFQATT and SNEGSKA (reference sequence). CDR3 in amino acids: CSASDLIS.

This clonotype was detected ten times or more. The chain recombines TRBV7-2 with TRBJ2-5; no reliable D call. This CDR3 region has 12 residues. Germline CDR1 reads SGHTA; CDR2 reads FQGNSA. V was cut by 5 bases and J by 6 bases, with 10 bases left in between. The CDR3: CASSSSWQTQYF. Written as DNA, the CDR3 is TGTGCCAGCAGCAGTAGCTGGCAGACCCAGTACTTC. Filled out from reference TRBV7-2 and TRBJ2-5, the complete variable domain reads GAGVSQSPSNKVTEKGKDVELRCDPISGHTALYWYRQSLGQGLEFLIYFQGNSAPDKSGLPSDRFSAERTGGSVSTLTIQRTQQEDSAVYLCASSSSWQTQYFGPGTRLLVL.

The chain employs TRBV29-1 and TRBJ1-5; no reliable D call. The CDR3 has 12 amino acids. The V end lost 4 bases, the J end lost 3 bases, and 7 bases lay between the germline ends. CDR1 SQVTM and CDR2 ANQGSEA come from the germline V gene. CDR3 nucleotides: TGCAGCGTTGCAGTAAACAATCAGCCCCAGCATTTT. It specifies CSVAVNNQPQHF.

The rearrangement joins TRBV10-2 to TRBJ2-7; D remains unclear. Germline CDR1 WSHSY, CDR2 SAAADI. Trimming cost V 4 bases and J 4 bases, with 8 bases left between them. The CDR3 consists of 12 residues. DNA of the CDR3: TGCGCCAGCAGTGCGCTCGGATACGAGCAGTACTTC. Amino acids: CASSALGYEQYF.